The 24 T cell receptor beta chains below come from one sample, sequenced in a study of blood T cell repertoires in COVID-19. Profiling relied on immunoSEQ multiplex PCR, and the TCRdb table lists in-frame clones only, not all of them. The sample consists of roughly 110,000 clones, 65% to 75% of them appearing once. The sample consisted of peripheral blood. These receptors came from a human donor with acute or convalescent COVID-19. The donor label of this sample is uncertain.

This clone was counted many times. The chain recombines TRBV4-1 with TRBJ1-6; maybe TRBD1 (6 bases). The length of the CDR3 is 15 residues. Looked up from germline, CDR1 is MGHRA and CDR2 is YSYEKL. V was trimmed by 3 bases and J by 3 bases, leaving 9 bases between them. The CDR3 spells CASSQGQNYNSPLHF. DNA for the CDR3: TGCGCCAGCAGCCAGGGACAAAACTATAATTCACCCCTCCACTTT.

The chain couples TRBV6-5 to TRBJ2-7; 10 nucleotides align to TRBD1. Per germline, CDR1 MNHEY and CDR2 SVGAGI. The CDR3 covers 15 residues. The J segment lost 5 bases and the V segment lost 6 bases, leaving 10 bases of the junction unmatched. CDR3 sequence (DNA): TGTGCCAGCAGGGGCGGGACAGGGGATCCCCACGAGCAGTACTTC. Translated, it gives CASRGGTGDPHEQYF.

The chain combines TRBV2 with TRBJ2-3; 12 positions agree with TRBD2. After removal of 7 bases from V and 4 bases from J, the junction contained 9 bases not matched to a gene. This CDR3 spans 16 amino acids. Germline assignment: CDR1 SNHLY and CDR2 FYNNEI. The CDR3, as DNA: TGTGCCAGCAATCCCCTAGCGGGGGGGCCGTCAGATACGCAGTATTTT. Translation gives CASNPLAGGPSDTQYF. The full variable domain, in which reference TRBV2 and TRBJ2-3 provide the parts outside the CDR3, is EPEVTQTPSHQVTQMGQEVILRCVPISNHLYFYWYRQILGQKVEFLVSFYNNEISEKSEIFDDQFSVERPDGSNFTLKIRSTKLEDSAMYFCASNPLAGGPSDTQYFGPGTRLTVL.

The V gene is TRBV2, the J gene TRBJ1-1; D gene unclear. The ends were cut back, 7 bases at V and 8 bases at J, with 14 bases in the middle. Germline V gives CDR1 SNHLY, CDR2 FYNNEI. The CDR3 contains 12 residues. As DNA, the CDR3 is TGTGCCAGCACCCTGCGGGCGAACGAAGCTTTCTTT. The encoded protein is CASTLRANEAFF.

This clone was picked up a small number of times. This rearrangement joins TRBV6-5 to TRBJ2-2; unclear D gene. In germline, CDR1 is MNHEY, CDR2 SVGAGI. Trimming removed 9 bases from V and 4 bases from J, with 9 bases in between. The CDR3 sequence is 12 residues long. CDR3 sequence reads: CASLTRTGELFF. Written as DNA, the CDR3 is TGTGCCAGTCTGACACGCACCGGGGAGCTGTTTTTT.

The gene calls are TRBV15 and TRBJ1-2; D unresolved. This CDR3 region has 14 residues. The ends were cut back, 0 bases at V and 3 bases at J, with 8 bases in the middle. Germline V CDR1 and CDR2: LNHNV, YYDKDF (reference sequence). The DNA for the CDR3 is TGTGCCACCAGCAGAGATGTCAGCGACTATGGCTACACCTTC. This gives the protein CATSRDVSDYGYTF.

In regard to this clone: The same CDR3 arises from other DNA sequences in this sample as well. CDR3 in amino acids: CASSPQGSNQPQHF. The CDR3, as DNA: TGTGCCAGCTCACCCCAGGGTAGCAATCAGCCCCAGCATTTT. The chain uses TRBV18 and TRBJ1-5; possible D gene TRBD1, 5 bases. The germline CDR1 and CDR2 sequences are KGHSH and LQKENI. V lost 3 bases and J lost 0, with 6 bases in between. The CDR3 is 14 residues long.

This clone has more than one count but fewer than ten. The chain carries TRBV5-5 and TRBJ2-5; TRBD1 might be the D (5 bases). CDR1 is SGHKS, CDR2 YYEKEE, per germline (reference sequence). The V gene lost 5 bases and the J gene lost 7 bases, with 15 bases spanning the gap. The CDR3 has 13 amino acids. The CDR3 reads CASRVTVQATQYF. CDR3 coding DNA: TGTGCCAGCAGAGTGACAGTCCAGGCGACCCAGTACTTC.

The chain joins TRBV6-4 to TRBJ2-2, with 11 bases lining up with TRBD1. Germline CDR1 and CDR2: MRHNA and SNTAGT. Germline trimming cut 6 bases from V and 4 bases from J; bases unmatched to any gene: 4. The CDR3 spans 15 residues. The CDR3 loop reads CASSPGTGGTGELFF. CDR3 nucleotides: TGTGCCAGCAGCCCCGGGACAGGGGGCACCGGGGAGCTGTTTTTT.

This chain uses TRBV2 with TRBJ1-2; D gene uncertain. Germline-derived CDR1 and CDR2 are SNHLY and FYNNEI. V lost 3 bases and J lost 4, with 6 bases in between. This CDR3 has 12 residues. CDR3: CASSESLYGYTF. The CDR3 DNA is TGTGCCAGCAGTGAGAGCCTCTATGGCTACACCTTC.

V gene TRBV19 combines with J gene TRBJ1-3; D unresolved. The ends were cut back, 3 bases at V and 3 bases at J, with 12 bases in the middle. Germline V lookup: CDR1 LNHDA, CDR2 SQIVND (reference sequence). The CDR3 has 15 residues. The CDR3 sequence is CASSIAWRIGNTIYF. CDR3 nucleotides: TGTGCCAGTAGTATCGCCTGGAGGATTGGAAACACCATATATTTT.

This clone was counted a few times. The chain couples TRBV24-1 to TRBJ1-2; no firm D call. V lost 5 bases, J lost 8 bases, and 8 bases lay in between. The germline V gene has CDR1 KGHDR and CDR2 SFDVKD. There are 11 residues in the CDR3. CDR3 loop: CATSAGLGYTF. CDR3 in DNA: TGTGCCACCAGTGCGGGTCTGGGCTACACCTTC.

The V gene is TRBV6-5, the J gene TRBJ2-7; TRBD2 matches 7 bases. Trimming took 7 bases from V and 2 from J; bases not matched to a gene: 11. The CDR3 extends over 15 amino acids. Germline CDR1 and CDR2: MNHEY and SVGAGI. The CDR3 bases are TGTGCCAGCACCCCGCAGCGGGGTCTAACCTACGAGCAGTACTTC. Encoded protein: CASTPQRGLTYEQYF.

The V gene is TRBV10-3, the J gene TRBJ1-4; no clear D. Looked up from germline, CDR1 is ENHRY and CDR2 is SYGVKD. This CDR3 contains 15 residues. With 6 bases removed from V and 5 bases from J, the gap between germline ends came to 16 bases. The CDR3 loop reads CAISSSNAANEKLFF. DNA for the CDR3: TGTGCCATCAGCTCCTCCAACGCGGCCAATGAAAAACTGTTTTTT.

This clone has just a few counts. The identical CDR3 is also encoded by other nucleotide sequences in the sample. The V and J genes are TRBV3-1 (or the pseudogene TRBV3-2) and TRBJ2-6; D unresolved. This CDR3 region has 17 residues. Germline CDR1 and CDR2: LGHDT and YNNKEL (reference sequence). The ends were cut back, 0 bases at V and 0 bases at J, with 9 bases in the middle. The CDR3 is CASSQDLRVSGANVLTF. The DNA of the CDR3 is TGTGCCAGCAGCCAAGATCTTAGAGTCTCTGGGGCCAACGTCCTGACTTTC.

V usage is TRBV4-2 and J usage is TRBJ1-1; 7 bases are shared with TRBD1. This CDR3 comprises 15 residues. V gave up 1 base and J gave up 1 base; unmatched junction bases: 3. Per germline, CDR1 LGHNA and CDR2 YNFKEQ. CDR3 loop: CASSQGGQRNTEAFF. The CDR3 DNA reads TGTGCCAGCAGCCAAGGGGGACAGAGGAACACTGAAGCTTTCTTT.

In its sample, this clone was seen once. The V and J genes are TRBV30 and TRBJ1-1; D is perhaps TRBD1 (5 bases). Trimming cost V 0 bases and J 0 bases, with 23 bases left between them. The germline CDR1 and CDR2 sequences are GTSNPN and SVGIG (reference sequence). The CDR3 has 19 residues. CDR3 DNA: TGTGCCTGGAGTGTACCGCTACTCATCGTGGCGGGGGTGAACACTGAAGCTTTCTTT. It specifies CAWSVPLLIVAGVNTEAFF.

The table lists this clone with a few counts. The rearrangement joins TRBV24-1 to TRBJ2-1; perhaps TRBD1 as D (6 bases). Germline V lookup: CDR1 KGHDR, CDR2 SFDVKD. V was shortened by 7 bases and J by 13 bases, with 22 bases between the two germline ends. The CDR3 is 14 amino acids. The CDR3: CATSRDIGSREQFF. The CDR3 DNA reads as TGTGCCACCAGCCGGGACATTGGGTCAAGGGAACAGTTCTTC.

The genes are TRBV5-1 and TRBJ1-1; TRBD1 might be the D (6 bases). The V gene's germline CDR1 is SGHRS and CDR2 YFSETQ. The V gene lost 4 bases and the J gene lost 1 base, with 17 bases spanning the gap. The CDR3 sequence is 16 residues long. CDR3 loop: CASSTIPQGGNTEAFF. The CDR3 DNA follows: TGCGCCAGCAGCACAATCCCCCAAGGGGGGAACACTGAAGCTTTCTTT.

The chain has TRBV28 and TRBJ1-1; no clear D gene. Germline loops: CDR1 MDHEN, CDR2 SYDVKM. The V end lost 7 bases, the J end lost 1 base, and 10 bases lay between the germline ends. The CDR3 consists of 13 residues. DNA of the CDR3: TGTGCCAGCAATCCCAGTCGGAACACTGAAGCTTTCTTT. Translated: CASNPSRNTEAFF.

The chain carries TRBV2 and TRBJ1-2, with 7 bases fitting TRBD1. Germline V gives CDR1 SNHLY, CDR2 FYNNEI. The J segment lost 0 bases and the V segment lost 6 bases, leaving 7 bases of the junction unmatched. The CDR3 is 15 residues long. CDR3 sequence: CASRTTRGTNYGYTF. The CDR3 DNA reads as TGTGCCAGCAGAACGACCAGGGGGACTAACTATGGCTACACCTTC.

This clone was recorded a few times. The rearrangement joins TRBV7-2 to TRBJ2-1, with D uncertain. From germline, CDR1 is SGHTA and CDR2 FQGNSA. This CDR3 has 11 amino acids. V lost 3 bases and J lost 9, with 6 bases in between. The chain's CDR3 is CASSFLVEQFF. The CDR3 nucleotides read TGTGCCAGCAGCTTCCTTGTTGAGCAGTTCTTC.

The rearrangement uses TRBV7-2 and TRBJ2-3; D is perhaps TRBD2 (6 bases). Germline V gives CDR1 SGHTA, CDR2 FQGNSA. Trimming pared 5 bases from V and 4 bases from J, leaving 16 bases between. CDR3 length: 15 amino acids. The CDR3 DNA reads as TGTGCCAGCAGCCGTACGCGGGGTAACGCAGATACGCAGTATTTT. It yields the protein CASSRTRGNADTQYF. The variable domain in full, completed from reference TRBV7-2 and TRBJ2-3, reads GAGVSQSPSNKVTEKGKDVELRCDPISGHTALYWYRQSLGQGLEFLIYFQGNSAPDKSGLPSDRFSAERTGGSVSTLTIQRTQQEDSAVYLCASSRTRGNADTQYFGPGTRLTVL.

The chain combines TRBV5-1 with TRBJ2-3; TRBD2 matches at 15 bases. Germline loops: CDR1 SGHRS, CDR2 YFSETQ. The V gene end was trimmed by 7 bases and the J gene end by 6 bases; junction bases not matched to a gene: 0. This CDR3 comprises 13 residues. The CDR3 loop reads CASGLAGGDTQYF. The CDR3 DNA sequence: TGCGCCAGCGGACTAGCGGGGGGGGATACGCAGTATTTT.